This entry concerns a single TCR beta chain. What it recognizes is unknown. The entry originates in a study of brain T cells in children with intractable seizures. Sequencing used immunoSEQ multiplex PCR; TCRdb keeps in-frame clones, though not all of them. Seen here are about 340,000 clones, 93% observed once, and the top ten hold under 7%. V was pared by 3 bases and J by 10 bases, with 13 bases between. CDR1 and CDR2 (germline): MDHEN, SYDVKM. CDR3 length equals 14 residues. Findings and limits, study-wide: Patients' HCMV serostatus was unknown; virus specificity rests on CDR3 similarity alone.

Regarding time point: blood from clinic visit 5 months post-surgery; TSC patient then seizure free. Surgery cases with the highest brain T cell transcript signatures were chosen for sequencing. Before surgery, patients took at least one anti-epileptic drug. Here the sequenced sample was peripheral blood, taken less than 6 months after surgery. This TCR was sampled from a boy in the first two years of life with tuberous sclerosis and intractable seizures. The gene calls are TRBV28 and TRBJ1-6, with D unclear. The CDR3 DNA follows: TGTGCCAGCAGTTTTTACGGTTTAGTCTCACCCCTCCACTTT. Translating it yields CASSFYGLVSPLHF.